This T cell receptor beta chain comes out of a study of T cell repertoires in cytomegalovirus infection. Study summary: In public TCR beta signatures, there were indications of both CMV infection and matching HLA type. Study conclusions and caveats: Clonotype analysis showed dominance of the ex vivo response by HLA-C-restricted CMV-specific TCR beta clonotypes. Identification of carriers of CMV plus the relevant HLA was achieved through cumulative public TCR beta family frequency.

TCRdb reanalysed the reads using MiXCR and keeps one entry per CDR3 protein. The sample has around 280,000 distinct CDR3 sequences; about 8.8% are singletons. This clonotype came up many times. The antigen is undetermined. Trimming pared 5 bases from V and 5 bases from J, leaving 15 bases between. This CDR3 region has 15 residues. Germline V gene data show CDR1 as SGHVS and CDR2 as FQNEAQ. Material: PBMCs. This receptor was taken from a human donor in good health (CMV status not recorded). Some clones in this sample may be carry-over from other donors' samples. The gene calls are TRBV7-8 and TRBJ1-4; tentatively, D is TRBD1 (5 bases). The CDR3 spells CASSKTGTVNEKLFF. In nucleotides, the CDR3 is TGTGCCAGCAGCAAGACCGGGACCGTCAATGAAAAACTGTTTTTT.